A selection of T cell receptor beta chains follows, all from one sample in a study of cytomegalovirus exposure and HLA in healthy donors. Sequencing was performed with immunoSEQ multiplex PCR; in TCRdb, only in-frame clones are kept and a portion is missing. This table holds approximately 170,000 clones, around 77% found once. Sequencing was carried out using PBMCs. The receptors come from a woman in her thirties or forties in good health and CMV-seronegative. Each CDR3 is given with its conserved first and last residue. D genes are given only for firm matches. Size is stated for part of the rows, as once, few or many counts, or as a class when the clone is expanded.

DNA: TGTGCCAGCAGTTCACAGGGGGAAGCTTTCTTT
CDR3: CASSSQGEAFF
size: NA
V: TRBV13
length: 11
D: TRBD1
J: TRBJ1-1

DNA: TGTGCCAGCAGTTTTTCGACAGGCAAGGCTTTCTTT
CDR3: CASSFSTGKAFF
size: NA
V: TRBV6-5
length: 12
D: NA
J: TRBJ1-1

DNA: TGTGCCAGCAGTCTCGAGGGAGTGTCCTACAATGAGCAGTTCTTC
CDR3: CASSLEGVSYNEQFF
size: NA
V: TRBV2
length: 15
D: NA
J: TRBJ2-1

DNA: TGTGCCAGCAGCGCGACAGGGAATATCTACGAGCAGTACTTC
CDR3: CASSATGNIYEQYF
size: few
V: TRBV13
length: 14
D: TRBD1
J: TRBJ2-7

DNA: TGTGCCAGCAGTGGCCGGGACAGCCATAGCAATCAGCCCCAGCATTTT
CDR3: CASSGRDSHSNQPQHF
size: NA
V: TRBV6-1
length: 16
D: TRBD1
J: TRBJ1-5

DNA: TGTGCCAGCAGCCCGGGATCCACAAGCAATCAGCCCCAGCATTTT
CDR3: CASSPGSTSNQPQHF
size: NA
V: TRBV6-6
length: 15
D: NA
J: TRBJ1-5

DNA: TGTGCCAGCAGCCAAGATGCCACTAAACAAGGTGAAGCTTTCTTT
CDR3: CASSQDATKQGEAFF
size: NA
V: TRBV4-2
length: 15
D: NA
J: TRBJ1-1

DNA: TGTGCCAGCAGTTTCTCCGGACAGCCTCGAGATACGCAGTATTTT
CDR3: CASSFSGQPRDTQYF
size: NA
V: TRBV28
length: 15
D: NA
J: TRBJ2-3

DNA: TGTGCCAGCTCACCCTTACAGGGGGCGACAGATACGCAGTATTTT
CDR3: CASSPLQGATDTQYF
size: NA
V: TRBV18
length: 15
D: TRBD1
J: TRBJ2-3

DNA: TGCAGCGTTGCCCTGACTAGTCGGGGTGAGCAGTTCTTC
CDR3: CSVALTSRGEQFF
size: NA
V: TRBV29-1
length: 13
D: NA
J: TRBJ2-1

DNA: TGTGCCAGCAGGGCAGGGGGCCTGGGGGACACTGAAGCTTTCTTT
CDR3: CASRAGGLGDTEAFF
size: once
V: TRBV2
length: 15
D: TRBD1
J: TRBJ1-1

DNA: TGCGCCAGCAGTGAGGGACACCGGGGCTACACCTTC
CDR3: CASSEGHRGYTF
size: NA
V: TRBV10-1
length: 12
D: NA
J: TRBJ1-2

DNA: TGTGCCAGCAGCTTGGGCTTCTACAATCAGCCCCAGCATTTT
CDR3: CASSLGFYNQPQHF
size: NA
V: TRBV5-6
length: 14
D: NA
J: TRBJ1-5

DNA: TGTGCCAGCAGTTCGGGACAGGTCCAAGAGACCCAGTACTTC
CDR3: CASSSGQVQETQYF
size: NA
V: TRBV28
length: 14
D: TRBD1
J: TRBJ2-5

DNA: TGTGCCAGCAGCTTAGGTGTCATAGCGAGGCTCGAGCAGTACTTC
CDR3: CASSLGVIARLEQYF
size: NA
V: TRBV7-8
length: 15
D: NA
J: TRBJ2-7

DNA: TGTGCCACCAGCAGAGATCGGTCTCCGGTGAATGAGCAGTTCTTC
CDR3: CATSRDRSPVNEQFF
size: NA
V: TRBV15
length: 15
D: NA
J: TRBJ2-1

DNA: TGTGCCAGCAGTTTCGGACAGTCTCGCGAGCAGTACTTC
CDR3: CASSFGQSREQYF
size: few
V: TRBV28
length: 13
D: NA
J: TRBJ2-7

DNA: TGTGCCAGCAGCTTTGGGCAGGTGATAAACAATGAGCAGTTCTTC
CDR3: CASSFGQVINNEQFF
size: NA
V: TRBV5-6
length: 15
D: NA
J: TRBJ2-1

DNA: TGTGCCAGCAGTGAAGGGACAGGGGCCAACACTGAAGCTTTCTTT
CDR3: CASSEGTGANTEAFF
size: NA
V: TRBV6-1
length: 15
D: TRBD1
J: TRBJ1-1

DNA: TGTGCCAGTAGTAGGCGAGTAGCGGGAGGATTGGTGTCTGAGACCCAGTACTTC
CDR3: CASSRRVAGGLVSETQYF
size: NA
V: TRBV19
length: 18
D: TRBD2
J: TRBJ2-5

DNA: TGTGCCAGCAGCCCAGGGGGACAAGAGACCCAGTACTTC
CDR3: CASSPGGQETQYF
size: NA
V: TRBV7-3
length: 13
D: TRBD1
J: TRBJ2-5

DNA: TGTGCCAGCAGTGGGGACAGGGAGGTCAATGAGCAGTTCTTC
CDR3: CASSGDREVNEQFF
size: NA
V: TRBV2
length: 14
D: TRBD1
J: TRBJ2-1

DNA: TGCGCCAGCATATCAGGGGCCCATAGCACAGATACGCAGTATTTT
CDR3: CASISGAHSTDTQYF
size: NA
V: TRBV5-1
length: 15
D: NA
J: TRBJ2-3

DNA: TGTGCCACCACGACTTCCAACTACAATGAGCAGTTCTTC
CDR3: CATTTSNYNEQFF
size: once
V: TRBV19
length: 13
D: NA
J: TRBJ2-1

DNA: TGTGCCAGCAGTTTAGGCTTGGGGAGAACTGAAGCTTTCTTT
CDR3: CASSLGLGRTEAFF
size: NA
V: TRBV27
length: 14
D: NA
J: TRBJ1-1

DNA: TGTGCCAGCAGCTCCGGGACTAGCGGGAGGGCGGAGACCCAGTACTTC
CDR3: CASSSGTSGRAETQYF
size: NA
V: TRBV5-4
length: 16
D: TRBD2
J: TRBJ2-5

DNA: TGTGCCAGCACCTCGGGCGGGAGAGGGTCCTACGAGCAGTACTTC
CDR3: CASTSGGRGSYEQYF
size: NA
V: TRBV6-1
length: 15
D: TRBD2
J: TRBJ2-7

DNA: TGTGCAAGTCGCTTAGCAGGGGGTGTTGGGAACACTGAAGCTTTCTTT
CDR3: CASRLAGGVGNTEAFF
size: NA
V: TRBV12-2
length: 16
D: NA
J: TRBJ1-1

DNA: TGTGCCAGCAGCTTGCGGCAGGATGACGGCTACACCTTC
CDR3: CASSLRQDDGYTF
size: NA
V: TRBV5-6
length: 13
D: NA
J: TRBJ1-2